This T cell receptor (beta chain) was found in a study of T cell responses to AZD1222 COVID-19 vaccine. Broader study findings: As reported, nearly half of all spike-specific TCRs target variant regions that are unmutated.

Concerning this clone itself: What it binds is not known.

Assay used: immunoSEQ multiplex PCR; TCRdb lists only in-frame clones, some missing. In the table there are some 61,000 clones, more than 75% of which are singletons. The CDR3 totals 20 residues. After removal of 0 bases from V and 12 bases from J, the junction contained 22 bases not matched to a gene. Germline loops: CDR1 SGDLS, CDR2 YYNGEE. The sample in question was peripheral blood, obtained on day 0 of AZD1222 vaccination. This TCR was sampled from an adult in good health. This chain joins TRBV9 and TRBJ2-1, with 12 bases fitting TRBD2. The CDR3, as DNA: TGTGCCAGCAGCGTAGAGCAGGGCCCTAGCGGGAGGGCCAATCCCTTCGCGCAGTTCTTC. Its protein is CASSVEQGPSGRANPFAQFF.